The 11 T cell receptor beta chains in this list originate from one sample, sequenced in a study of T cells in Graves' hyperthyroidism and ophthalmopathy. Template material for amplifying TCR beta CDR3 regions consisted of RNA transcripts. First-round RT-PCR of the TCR CDR3 relied on the HTBI primer set. In TCRdb, the multiplex PCR reads were re-called with MiXCR into one record per CDR3 protein. The repertoire holds about 560,000 distinct CDR3 sequences, with 15% to 17% as singletons. Sequences were obtained from blood. The receptor source for this set is a woman aged 30 to 39 with Graves' hyperthyroidism.

The gene calls are TRBV24-1 and TRBJ2-1; the match to TRBD2 covers 7 bases. V lost 6 bases, J lost 0 bases, and 4 bases stayed unmatched. Germline V gene data show CDR1 as KGHDR and CDR2 as SFDVKD. The CDR3 covers 15 residues. The CDR3 coding sequence is TGTGCCACCAGTCTTCCTAGCGGCTCCTACAATGAGCAGTTCTTC. This gives the protein CATSLPSGSYNEQFF.

The genes are TRBV28 and TRBJ1-3; D is perhaps TRBD1 (6 bases). CDR3 length equals 16 residues. Germline V lookup: CDR1 MDHEN, CDR2 SYDVKM. Trimming removed 5 bases from V and 2 bases from J, with 16 bases in between. CDR3 protein: CASSNGGDLPGNTIYF. The CDR3 DNA follows: TGTGCCAGCAGTAATGGGGGCGACTTACCTGGAAACACCATATATTTT.

This clonotype was seen ten or more times. J is TRBJ2-1 and V is TRBV20-1; perhaps TRBD1 as D (6 bases). V was shortened by 5 bases and J by 5 bases, with 10 bases between the two germline ends. The CDR3 has 12 amino acids. Germline-derived CDR1 and CDR2 are DFQATT and SNEGSKA (reference sequence). Written as DNA, the CDR3 is TGCAGTGCTTCGGGACACAACAATGAGCAGTTCTTC. Amino acids: CSASGHNNEQFF.

Here the CDR3 reads CASSQDRTGELFF. The CDR3, as DNA: TGCGCCAGCAGCCAAGACCGCACCGGGGAGCTGTTTTTT. The chain carries TRBV4-3 and TRBJ2-2; D unclear. V gave up 0 bases and J gave up 4 bases, with 3 bases separating them. The CDR3 is made up of 13 amino acids. In germline, CDR1 is LGHNA, CDR2 YSLEER.

Remarks on this clonotype: This CDR3 is missing its conserved last phenylalanine or tryptophan, likely due to a read error. This rearrangement joins TRBV24-1 to TRBJ2-3; D possibly corresponds to TRBD2 (5 bases). In germline, CDR1 is KGHDR, CDR2 SFDVKD. The V end was cut by 4 bases, the J end by 0 bases, with 7 bases between. CDR3 length: 14 residues. The CDR3 loop reads CATSDRTSTDTQYS. DNA of the CDR3: TGTGCCACCAGTGACCGGACTAGCACAGATACGCAGTATTCT.

This clonotype was detected ten times or more. The chain employs TRBV20-1 and TRBJ1-1, with TRBD1 identical over 8 bases. The junction had 22 bases not matched to a gene; V was cut back by 6 bases and J by 4 bases. The CDR3 contains 18 residues. In germline, CDR1 is DFQATT, CDR2 SNEGSKA (reference sequence). The CDR3 coding sequence is TGCAGTGCGAGGACAGGGTTCAGCTGGGCCAATGACGGCACTGAAGCTTTCTTT. It yields the protein CSARTGFSWANDGTEAFF.

This clonotype was found a few times. V and J are TRBV12-3 or TRBV12-4 and TRBJ2-2, with 9 bases matching TRBD2. J gave up 0 bases and V 6 bases, and 5 bases lay outside the gene matches. The CDR3 runs to 16 residues. Written as DNA, the CDR3 is TGTGCCAGCAGACGAGGGACTAGCACGAACACCGGGGAGCTGTTTTTT. It yields the protein CASRRGTSTNTGELFF.

At least ten counts were recorded for this clonotype. V gene TRBV7-2 combines with J gene TRBJ2-7, with a weak D call TRBD2 (5 bases). Germline CDR1 SGHTA, CDR2 FQGNSA. V was shortened by 2 bases and J by 9 bases, with 8 bases between the two germline ends. The CDR3 sequence is 11 residues long. CDR3 nucleotides: TGTGCCAGCAGCTTATTGGCGGGGCAGTACTTC. It encodes CASSLLAGQYF.

This clonotype was counted many times. The chain is built from TRBV28 and TRBJ2-1, with 10 positions matching TRBD2. This CDR3 is built from 15 residues. After removal of 8 bases from V and 7 bases from J, the junction contained 11 bases not matched to a gene. CDR1 MDHEN and CDR2 SYDVKM come from the germline V gene. CDR3 residues: CASGGGTSVGNEQFF. The DNA for the CDR3 is TGTGCCAGCGGGGGCGGGACTAGCGTTGGTAATGAGCAGTTCTTC.

The chain has TRBV10-3 and TRBJ1-4; no clear D. Deletions cut 5 bases from V and 8 bases from J, with 12 bases between. Germline V CDR1 and CDR2: ENHRY, SYGVKD. The length of the CDR3 is 13 residues. CDR3 in amino acids: CAISYSPPEKLFF. The DNA for the CDR3 is TGTGCCATCAGTTACTCCCCCCCGGAAAAACTGTTTTTT.

The chain has TRBV18 and TRBJ2-3; no firm D call. Germline V CDR1 and CDR2: KGHSH, LQKENI. The V and J ends lost 6 bases and 0 bases respectively, with 10 bases between them. The CDR3 has 14 residues. The DNA of the CDR3 is TGTGCCAGCTCGACGGAGTTGAGCACAGATACGCAGTATTTT. It is translated as CASSTELSTDTQYF.